The clone carrying this T cell receptor (beta chain) was recorded a few times. Antigen unknown. TCRdb reanalysed the 5' RACE reads using MiXCR and keeps one entry per CDR3 protein. In the table there are under 900,000 distinct CDR3 sequences, roughly 20% of which are singletons. This sample was included in a study of identical twins. Findings and limits, study-wide: One should note that invariant MAIT and iNKT cells could partly confound zero-insertion analyses.

Everyone who gave samples was a healthy Caucasian. The germline CDR1 and CDR2 sequences are SGHRS and YFSETQ. This CDR3 region has 15 residues. V lost 0 bases, J lost 4 bases, and 7 bases stayed unmatched. These same records also appear under a second study, on T cells expressing NK-cell markers.

The specimen was PBMCs. The origin of this receptor is a young woman in good health. This chain uses TRBV5-1 with TRBJ2-7, with 7 bases identical to TRBD1. In DNA form, the CDR3 reads TGCGCCAGCAGCTTGGAGACAGGGAGTGGGTACGAGCAGTACTTC. This translates into CASSLETGSGYEQYF.